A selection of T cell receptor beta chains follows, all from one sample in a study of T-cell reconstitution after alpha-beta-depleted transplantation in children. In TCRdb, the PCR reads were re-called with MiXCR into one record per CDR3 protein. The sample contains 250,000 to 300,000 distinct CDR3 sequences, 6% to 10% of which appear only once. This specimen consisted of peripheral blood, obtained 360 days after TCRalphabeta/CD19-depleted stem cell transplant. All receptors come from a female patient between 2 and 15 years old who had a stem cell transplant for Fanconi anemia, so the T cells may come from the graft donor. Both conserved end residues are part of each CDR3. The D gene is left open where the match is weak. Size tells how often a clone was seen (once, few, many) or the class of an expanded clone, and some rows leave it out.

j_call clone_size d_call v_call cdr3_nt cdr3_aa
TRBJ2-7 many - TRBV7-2 TGTGCCAGCAGCTTAGCGCCAGGGTCTGCTTACGAGCAGTACTTC CASSLAPGSAYEQYF
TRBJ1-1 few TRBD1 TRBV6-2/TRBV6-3 TGTGCCAGCAGTTACACGGGCAGGGGGACTGAAGCTTTCTTT CASSYTGRGTEAFF
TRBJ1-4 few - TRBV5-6 TGTGCCAGCAGCTTGGGACTCCGCAATGAAAAACTGTTTTTT CASSLGLRNEKLFF
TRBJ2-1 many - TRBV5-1 TGCGCCAGCAGCTTGTTCGGGGGAGTCGGTAATGAGCAGTTCTTC CASSLFGGVGNEQFF
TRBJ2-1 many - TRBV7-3 TGTGCCAGCAGCTTAGAAAGGCATGACAATGAGCAGTTCTTC CASSLERHDNEQFF
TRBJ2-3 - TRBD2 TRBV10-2 TGCGCCAGCCGTGCGACTAGCGGGAGGGGGACAGATACGCAGTATTTT CASRATSGRGTDTQYF
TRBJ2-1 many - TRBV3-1 TGTGCCAGCAGCCTCGGTAAGACCTCGAAAGGCGACAATGAGCAGTTCTTC CASSLGKTSKGDNEQFF
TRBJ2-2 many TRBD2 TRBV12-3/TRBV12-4 TGTGCCAGCAGCAACCCTTCGCGGGGGACGTTGGGCACCGGGGAGCTGTTTTTT CASSNPSRGTLGTGELFF
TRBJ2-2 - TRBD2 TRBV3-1 TGTGCCAGCAGCCATCTACGGGGGGGAAAGGCCGGGGAGCTGTTTTTT CASSHLRGGKAGELFF
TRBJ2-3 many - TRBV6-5 TGTGCCAGCAGTTACGGATTCGGGGACAGCACAGATACGCAGTATTTT CASSYGFGDSTDTQYF
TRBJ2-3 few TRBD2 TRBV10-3 TGTGCCACGAGCGGGACTAGCGGGGGGGCCGGGGATACGCAGTATTTT CATSGTSGGAGDTQYF
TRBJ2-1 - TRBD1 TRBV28 TGTGCCAGCAGTTTCGGGACAGGGCAGTTCTTC CASSFGTGQFF
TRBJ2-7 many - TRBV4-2 TGTGCCAGCACCCCGACGGTGGAGCCCTACGAGCAGTACTTC CASTPTVEPYEQYF
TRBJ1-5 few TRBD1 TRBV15 TGTGCCACCAGCATCGGGCAGGGGGCCTATCAGCCCCAGCATTTT CATSIGQGAYQPQHF
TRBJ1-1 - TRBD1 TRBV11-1 TGTGCCAGCAGCTTAGCCCTCTTAAGACAGGGGGTATACGACACTGAAGCTTTCTTT CASSLALLRQGVYDTEAFF
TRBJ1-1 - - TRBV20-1 TGCAGTGCTAGAATGGGCGAAGGCACTGAAGCTTTCTTT CSARMGEGTEAFF
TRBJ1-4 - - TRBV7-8 TGTGCCAGCAGCTTAGCGAGGGCAGGGGTTAATGAAAAACTGTTTTTT CASSLARAGVNEKLFF
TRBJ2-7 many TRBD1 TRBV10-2 TGCGCCAGCAGCCCCGGGACAGTTCAGAGGGAGCAGTACTTC CASSPGTVQREQYF
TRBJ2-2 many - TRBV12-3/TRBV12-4 TGTGCCAGCAGTTTACGGGTCGGGGAGCTGTTTTTT CASSLRVGELFF
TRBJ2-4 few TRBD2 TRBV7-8 TGTGCCAGCAGCCCCGGGACTAGCGGGAGATTAAACATTCAGTACTTC CASSPGTSGRLNIQYF
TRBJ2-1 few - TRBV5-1 TGCGCCAGCAGCTCCCTCACGGGAGTTACCTACAATGAGCAGTTCTTC CASSSLTGVTYNEQFF
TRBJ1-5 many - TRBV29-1 TGCAGCGTTGTGGTAGATAGCAATCAGCCCCAGCATTTT CSVVVDSNQPQHF
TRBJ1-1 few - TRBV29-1 TGCAGCGTTGGACGGGCTCCTGAAGCTTTCTTT CSVGRAPEAFF
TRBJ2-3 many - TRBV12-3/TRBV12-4 TGTGCCAGCAGTTTTTGGGGGATCAGCACAGATACGCAGTATTTT CASSFWGISTDTQYF
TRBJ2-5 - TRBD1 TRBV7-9 TGTGCCAGCAGCTTTGATCCCGGGGACAGGCCGGAGGAGACCCAGTACTTC CASSFDPGDRPEETQYF
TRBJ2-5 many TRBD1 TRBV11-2 TGTGCCAGCAGCTCGACGACAGGGGGCCGCGAGACCCAGTACTTC CASSSTTGGRETQYF
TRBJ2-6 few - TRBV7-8 TGTGCCAGCAGACCCGACAGAAGAGGATACTCTGGGGCCAACGTCCTGACTTTC CASRPDRRGYSGANVLTF
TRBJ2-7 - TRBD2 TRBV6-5 TGTGCCAGCAGATTAATAGCGGGAAATCGGAACGAGCAGTACTTC CASRLIAGNRNEQYF
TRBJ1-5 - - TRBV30 TGTGCCTGGGGGATACAAGTTGGCAATCAGCCCCAGCATTTT CAWGIQVGNQPQHF
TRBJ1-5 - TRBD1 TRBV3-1 TGTGCCAGCAGCCATAGTTGGCAGGGGGCCAATCAGCCCCAGCATTTT CASSHSWQGANQPQHF
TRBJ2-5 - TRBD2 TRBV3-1 TGTGCCAGCAGCCGTCTAGCGGGAGATAGTGAGACCCAGTACTTC CASSRLAGDSETQYF
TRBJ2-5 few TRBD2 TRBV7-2 TGTGCCAGCAGCGCCAGAAGAGTTGATATAGCGGGGGAAGAGACCCAGTACTTC CASSARRVDIAGEETQYF
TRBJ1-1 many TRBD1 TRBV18 TGTGCCAGCTCACCCAGGACAGGGGGAACTGAAGCTTTCTTT CASSPRTGGTEAFF
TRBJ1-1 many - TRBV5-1 TGCGCCAGCAGCTCTCCAGGATATGAAGCTTTCTTT CASSSPGYEAFF
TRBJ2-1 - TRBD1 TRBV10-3 TGTGCCATCATACAGGGGCCGAGCTCCTACAATGAGCAGTTCTTC CAIIQGPSSYNEQFF
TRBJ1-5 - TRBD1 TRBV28 TGTGCCAGCAATGACAGGGGTAGCGGCAATCAGCCCCAGCATTTT CASNDRGSGNQPQHF
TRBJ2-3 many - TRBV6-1 TGTGCCAGCAGTGAAGTTGGGGGGGGGCCAGATACGCAGTATTTT CASSEVGGGPDTQYF
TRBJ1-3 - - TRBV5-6 TGTGCCAGCAGCTGGGGTGCCTCTGGAAACACCATATATTTT CASSWGASGNTIYF
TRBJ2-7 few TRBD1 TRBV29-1 TGCAGCGTACTCGGGACAGGGTCTCCCTACGAGCAGTACTTC CSVLGTGSPYEQYF
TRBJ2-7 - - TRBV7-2 TGTGCCAGCAGTTTGGCAACGGGAGCAGGTACTTCCTACGAGCAGTCCTTC CASSLATGAGTSYEQSF
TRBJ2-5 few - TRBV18 TGTGCCAGCTCACCAATTGGGTCAGGGAGCAAAGAGACCCAGTACTTC CASSPIGSGSKETQYF
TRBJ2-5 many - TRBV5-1 TGCGCCAGCAGCTTGATGCCCTTAGAGACCCAGTACTTC CASSLMPLETQYF
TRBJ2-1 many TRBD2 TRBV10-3 TGTGCCATCGGTCCTAGCGGGATTGAGCAGTTCTTC CAIGPSGIEQFF
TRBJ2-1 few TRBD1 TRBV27 TGTGCCAGCAGTTCACCCGACAGGGGGCAGTTCTTC CASSSPDRGQFF
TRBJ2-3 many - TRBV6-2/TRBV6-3 TGTGCCAGCACCCCCGATCCCGTGAATACGCAGTATTTT CASTPDPVNTQYF
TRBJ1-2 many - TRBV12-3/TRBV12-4 TGTGCCAGCCTAGCCAAGCCCGGGACACCCTATGGCTACACCTTC CASLAKPGTPYGYTF
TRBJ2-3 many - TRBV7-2 TGTGCCAGCAGCCAACGTCCTCCTAGACTACGGGATACGCAGTATTTT CASSQRPPRLRDTQYF
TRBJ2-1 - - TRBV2 TGTACCTTCAGTTTTATCGCGGAGAGGAGGTACAATGAGCAGTTCTTC CTFSFIAERRYNEQFF